Here is one TCR beta chain with its context. This clonotype was found many times. The target of this receptor is not known. Base qualities are not recorded, but no much larger clone differs from it by a single base. The library was obtained by 5' RACE. Sequencer: NextSeq 500. To allow correction of PCR and sequencing errors, the TCR library protocol tagged every TCR cDNA molecule with a unique molecular identifier. As for how the authors treated the data: TCR identification, UMI-based error correction and CDR3 extraction were all carried out with Decombinator tools. TCRs above a frequency of 2 per 1,000, corresponding to the top 1% of the tumor frequency distribution, were defined as expanded. Each repertoire was subsampled 100 times to 5,000 TCRs, after which Renyi diversity was computed with the R vegan package. CDR3 similarity networks were built from amino acid triplet string-kernel similarity, connecting CDR3s with pairwise similarity above 0.82. Clones were called with MiXCR by TCRdb after fastp trimmed the public reads at Q25, and only in-frame beta chains were retained. Rows with a matching CDR3 protein are joined into one entry that keeps the most common DNA and genes. In this record, the V and J calls reflect TCRdb's handling and not the investigators' own analysis. The sample table records tens of thousands of distinct CDR3 sequences; approximately 5.3% of these occur just once. The ten largest account for more than 9.5% of the sample.

In the paper's terms, the time point label means: sample taken at primary tumor resection. Without any cell sorting, TCR sequencing was performed on whole RNA extracted either from tumor and nontumor lung tissue or from cryopreserved PBMC samples. Samples were obtained from approximately 76 patients with early-stage, untreated non-small cell lung cancer from the lung TRACERx cohort. A patient was chosen for TCR sequencing only when enough RNA was available from at least two tumor regions. V was cut back by 4 bases and J by 0 bases, leaving a gap of 11 bases between them. For CDR1 and CDR2, the germline V gene lists SQVTM and ANQGSEA. The CDR3 runs 14 amino acids, cysteine and phenylalanine included. Here the CDR3 DNA is all that survives: 42 bases in frame from base 1. The data derive from a study of spatial heterogeneity in lung cancer (dated by TCRdb to 2018 to 2020). Background on the whole study: Beta-chain transcripts were consistently detected in greater numbers than alpha-chain transcripts, which likely reflected higher beta-chain transcript abundance. TCR repertoire features were related to nonsynonymous mutation counts determined by whole-exome sequencing of tumor tissue. In the raw uncorrected reads, each unique combination of TCR and UMI appeared more than ten times on average. Both alpha and beta chains were TCR-sequenced in 200 to 250 tumor regions, under 70 matched nontumor lung samples and more than 50 PBMC samples obtained at surgery. In non-small cell lung cancer, the study quantitatively compared TCR alpha and beta repertoires across several tumor regions, matched nontumor lung, and blood.

Broader findings and caveats from the paper: Ubiquitous expanded tumor TCRs were detected in blood more often at tumor resection than at routine follow-up. Confirming at a functional level the hypothesis that regional TCRs recognize regional mutations was considered to require additional single-cell paired TCR alpha and beta sequencing.

This sequence was found in a male donor with early-stage non-small cell lung cancer. In this chain, TRBV29-1 is recombined with TRBJ2-3; the D gene lacks a confident call. Here the sequenced sample was PBMCs, taken at surgery. The CDR3 loop reads CSVGLGLSTDTQYF. In nucleotides, the sequence is TGCAGCGTTGGCCTAGGCCTGAGCACAGATACGCAGTATTTT.